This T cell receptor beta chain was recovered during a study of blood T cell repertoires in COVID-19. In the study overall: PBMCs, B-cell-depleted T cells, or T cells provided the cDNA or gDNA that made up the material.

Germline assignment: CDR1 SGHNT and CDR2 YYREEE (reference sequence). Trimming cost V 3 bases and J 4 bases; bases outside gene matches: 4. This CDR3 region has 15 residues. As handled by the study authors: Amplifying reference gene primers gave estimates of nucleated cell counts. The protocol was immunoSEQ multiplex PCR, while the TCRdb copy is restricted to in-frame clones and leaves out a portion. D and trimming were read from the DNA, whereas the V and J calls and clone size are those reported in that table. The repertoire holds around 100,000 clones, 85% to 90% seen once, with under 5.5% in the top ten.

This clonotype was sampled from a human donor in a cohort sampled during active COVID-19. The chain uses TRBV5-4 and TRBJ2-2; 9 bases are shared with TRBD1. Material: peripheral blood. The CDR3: CASSWTGAITGELFF. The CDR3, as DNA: TGTGCCAGCAGCTGGACAGGGGCTATCACCGGGGAGCTGTTTTTT. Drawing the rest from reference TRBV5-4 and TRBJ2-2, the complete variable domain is ETGVTQSPTHLIKTRGQQVTLRCSSQSGHNTVSWYQQALGQGPQFIFQYYREEENGRGNFPPRFSGLQFPNYSSELNVNALELDDSALYLCASSWTGAITGELFFGEGSRLTVL.